Shown below are 7 T cell receptor beta chains from a single sample sequenced in a study of T cell responses to AZD1222 COVID-19 vaccine. Generated by immunoSEQ multiplex PCR, the TCRdb table keeps only in-frame clones and is missing some. The sample lists roughly 89,000 clones, around nine tenths occurring once. The input for sequencing was peripheral blood, taken on day 0 of MenACWY control vaccination. The origin of the receptors is an adult in good health.

In its sample, this clone was seen once. CDR3: CASSPHMGAGTSGYNEQFF. CDR3 nucleotide sequence: TGTGCCAGCAGCCCTCACATGGGGGCCGGGACTAGCGGTTACAATGAGCAGTTCTTC. The V gene is TRBV7-2, the J gene TRBJ2-1; 11 nucleotides match TRBD2. Germline CDR1 and CDR2: SGHTA and FQGNSA. The CDR3 runs to 19 residues. V shed 5 bases, J shed 4 bases, and the junction held 16 bases outside the gene matches.

The rearrangement uses TRBV28 and TRBJ2-7, with D perhaps matching TRBD1 or TRBD2 (5 bases each). The CDR3 contains 13 residues. The V gene lost 7 bases and the J gene lost 2 bases, with 12 bases spanning the gap. CDR1 is MDHEN, CDR2 SYDVKM, per germline. CDR3 protein: CASTGPSTYEQYF. The CDR3 DNA reads as TGTGCCAGCACGGGACCATCGACCTACGAGCAGTACTTC.

A few counts support this clone. V usage is TRBV27 and J usage is TRBJ2-7; D not resolved. Trimming took off 1 base at V and 5 bases at J, with 12 bases between the two ends. The germline V gene has CDR1 MNHEY and CDR2 SMNVEV (reference sequence). This CDR3 is 14 amino acids long. The CDR3 nucleotides are TGTGCCAGCAGTTTATTAAAGGGCGCCCACGAGCAGTACTTC. This codes for CASSLLKGAHEQYF.

This chain joins TRBV11-2 and TRBJ2-7; 8 nucleotides agree with TRBD1. From germline, CDR1 is SGHAT and CDR2 FQNNGV. J was trimmed by 2 bases and V by 2 bases; bases with no gene match: 11. This CDR3 contains 17 residues. CDR3 sequence reads: CASSLLPPGQVTYEQYF. The DNA for the CDR3 is TGTGCCAGCAGCTTACTTCCACCGGGACAGGTGACCTACGAGCAGTACTTC.

The chain employs TRBV15 and TRBJ1-4; no firm D call. Trimming shortened V by 0 bases and J by 2 bases, and 10 bases separated the two germline ends. CDR1 is LNHNV, CDR2 YYDKDF, per germline (reference sequence). This CDR3 has 16 residues. The CDR3 is CATSRDTVVTNEKLFF. CDR3 DNA: TGTGCCACCAGCAGAGATACGGTGGTGACTAATGAAAAACTGTTTTTT.

The V call is TRBV29-1, the J call TRBJ1-4; a possible D gene is TRBD1 (5 bases). Per germline, CDR1 SQVTM and CDR2 ANQGSEA. The length of the CDR3 is 14 residues. Trimming shortened V by 6 bases and J by 0 bases, and 11 bases separated the two germline ends. In nucleotides, the CDR3 is TGCAGCGTGAGCCGACAGACAACTAATGAAAAACTGTTTTTT. Its translation is CSVSRQTTNEKLFF.

The sample holds one count of this clone. This chain uses TRBV15 with TRBJ1-2; 9 bases fit TRBD1. Germline V gene lookup returns CDR1 LNHNV and CDR2 YYDKDF (reference sequence). V trimming: 0 bases; J trimming: 3 bases; junction bases outside the gene matches: 14. This CDR3 is built from 19 residues. The CDR3, as DNA: TGTGCCACCAGCAGAGATTTTGGCCTCCAAACAGGGGGCTACTATGGCTACACCTTC. It translates to CATSRDFGLQTGGYYGYTF.